This T cell receptor (beta chain) was observed in a study of radiotherapy plus CTLA-4 blockade in lung cancer. Ipilimumab-mediated CTLA-4 blockade plus focal radiation was given to patients having chemo-refractory metastatic non-small-cell lung cancer. Study-wide points: The best prediction of response reportedly came from early blood T cell clone dynamics, with interferon-beta.

Profiled with immunoSEQ multiplex PCR; TCRdb holds only in-frame clones, not every one. The sample contains roughly 50,000 clones, about 72% of which appear only once. From germline, CDR1 is SGHRS and CDR2 YFSETQ. V trimming: 0 bases; J trimming: 5 bases; junction bases outside the gene matches: 7. This CDR3 has 15 residues. As concerns this clone: Its specificity is unknown.

The sample in question was peripheral blood, obtained from a patient treated with radiotherapy plus ipilimumab. The source is a human donor with non-small cell lung cancer who had stable disease on radiotherapy plus ipilimumab. V and J are TRBV5-1 and TRBJ2-5, with TRBD1 matching 7 bases. Written as DNA, the CDR3 is TGCGCCAGCAGCTTGGGACAGGGAGTCCCTGAGACCCAGTACTTC. As protein: CASSLGQGVPETQYF.